This note documents a single TCR beta chain sequence. Its antigen is as yet unknown. Clones were sequenced by immunoSEQ multiplex PCR, and TCRdb holds only the in-frame ones, with some missing. The sample carries 90,000 to 110,000 clones, 89% recorded once. Germline CDR1 SNHLY, CDR2 FYNNEI. This CDR3 has 16 amino acids. V lost 8 bases, J lost 2 bases, and 19 bases lay in between. This record belongs to a study of T cell responses to AZD1222 COVID-19 vaccine. General study results and limits: Females made up more of the donors, who were largely white British, and clonal diversity may have come out too low. Repertoire samples came only from after the peak T cell response. Spike-wide vaccine-associated CD4 TCRs dominated at 160-218 and 743-854.

Source: peripheral blood, taken 28 days after the second AZD1222 dose. The chain has TRBV2 and TRBJ1-3, with D possibly being TRBD1 (5 bases). The TCR was taken from an adult who received the AZD1222 COVID-19 vaccine. The CDR3 reads CASADWGLGAGNTIYF. The CDR3 DNA reads TGTGCCAGCGCAGATTGGGGGTTGGGTGCTGGAAACACCATATATTTT.